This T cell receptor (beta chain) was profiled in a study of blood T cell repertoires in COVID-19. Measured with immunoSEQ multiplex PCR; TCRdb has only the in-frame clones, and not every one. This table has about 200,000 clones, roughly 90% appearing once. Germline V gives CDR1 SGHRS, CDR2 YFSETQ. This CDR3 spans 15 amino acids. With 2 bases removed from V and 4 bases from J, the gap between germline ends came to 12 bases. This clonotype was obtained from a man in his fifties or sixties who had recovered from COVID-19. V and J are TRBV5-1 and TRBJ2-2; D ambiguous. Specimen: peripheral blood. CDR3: CASSFGGSRTGELFF. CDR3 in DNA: TGCGCCAGCAGCTTTGGTGGCTCTCGCACCGGGGAGCTGTTTTTT.